A single sample gave rise to the 16 T cell receptor beta chains below, sequenced in a study of monozygotic twins with inflammatory bowel disease. Reanalyzing the 5' RACE reads, TCRdb keeps one entry per CDR3 protein, without DNA. Its table lists some 400,000 distinct CDR3 sequences. Sequencing input: blood. These TCRs come from a human donor with ulcerative colitis or Crohn's disease, or a healthy co-twin of an affected twin (not recorded which).

J is TRBJ2-3 and V is TRBV11-2; no DNA is available, so the TRBD2 call from TCRdb remains unchecked. This CDR3 comprises 18 residues. In germline, CDR1 is SGHAT, CDR2 FQNNGV. The CDR3 reads CASSSSQLAAGSTDTQYF.

The rearrangement joins TRBV7-9 to TRBJ1-2. Germline CDR1 is SEHNR and CDR2 is FQNEAQ (reference sequence). The CDR3 consists of 13 residues. The CDR3 loop reads CASSLLADYGYTF.

The chain recombines TRBV5-1 with TRBJ2-7; as DNA is missing, the TRBD1 call by TCRdb cannot be tested. The CDR3 has 15 amino acids. The germline CDR1 and CDR2 sequences are SGHRS and YFSETQ. This CDR3 is CASSRRGAQLDEQYF.

V is TRBV30 and J is TRBJ1-2; TCRdb designates TRBD1, a call that cannot be tested without DNA. The CDR3 length is 12 residues. Germline V CDR1 and CDR2: GTSNPN, SVGIG (reference sequence). The CDR3 is CAWSGPDYGYTF.

The J gene is TRBJ2-7, the V gene TRBV20-1; as DNA is missing, the TRBD1 call by TCRdb cannot be tested. The CDR3 runs 11 residues. Per germline, CDR1 DFQATT and CDR2 SNEGSKA (reference sequence). This CDR3 is CSADNTGEQYF.

This rearrangement joins TRBV3-1 to TRBJ2-3; TCRdb outputs TRBD2, but without DNA this stays unchecked. CDR1 LGHDT and CDR2 YNNKEL come from the germline V gene (reference sequence). This CDR3 has 19 residues. CDR3 loop: CASSQVIGGTSGSPDTQYF.

V and J are TRBV5-1 and TRBJ2-2; TCRdb's assignment of TRBD1 cannot be checked, as there is no DNA. The CDR3 extends over 15 amino acids. CDR1 and CDR2 from the germline V gene are SGHRS and YFSETQ. This CDR3 reads CASRLTETNTGELFF. The variable domain in full, with the rest retrieved from reference TRBV5-1 and TRBJ2-2, is KAGVTQTPRYLIKTRGQQVTLSCSPISGHRSVSWYQQTPGQGLQFLFEYFSETQRNKGNFPGRFSGRQFSNSRSEMNVSTLELGDSALYLCASRLTETNTGELFFGEGSRLTVL.

This rearrangement joins TRBV7-9 to TRBJ2-7; without DNA, the TCRdb call of TRBD2 cannot be checked. Germline V gives CDR1 SEHNR, CDR2 FQNEAQ (reference sequence). The CDR3 loop spans 15 amino acids. CDR3 protein: CASSSRLAGDVEQYF.

This chain links TRBV14 with TRBJ2-1. Germline values: CDR1 SGHDN, CDR2 FVKESK. The CDR3 is made up of 12 amino acids. CDR3 region: CASSQDSSVGFF. The complete variable domain, with remaining parts taken from reference TRBV14 and TRBJ2-1, reads EAGVTQFPSHSVIEKGQTVTLRCDPISGHDNLYWYRRVMGKEIKFLLHFVKESKQDESGMPNNRFLAERTGGTYSTLKVQPAELEDSGVYFCASSQDSSVGFFGPGTRLTVL.

The V call is TRBV7-3, the J call TRBJ2-2; absent DNA, TCRdb's TRBD2 call cannot be checked. Per the germline V gene, CDR1 is SGHTA and CDR2 is FQGTGA. The CDR3 runs 20 residues. CDR3 loop: CASSQSHLGLAGLRGGELFF.

This chain's CDR3 is CASSFSRTSGTYEQYF. V is TRBV27 and J is TRBJ2-7; TCRdb's D gene call, TRBD2, goes unchecked for lack of DNA. This CDR3 is 16 amino acids long. CDR1 and CDR2 (germline): MNHEY, SMNVEV (reference sequence).

V is TRBV3-1 and J is TRBJ1-1. The length of the CDR3 is 15 residues. Germline CDR1 is LGHDT and CDR2 is YNNKEL (reference sequence). The CDR3 sequence: CASSQGGSGRTEAFF.

The J gene is TRBJ1-1, the V gene TRBV7-2; TCRdb's D gene call, TRBD1, goes unchecked for lack of DNA. The CDR3 is 16 amino acids. Germline V gene lookup returns CDR1 SGHTA and CDR2 FQGNSA. CDR3 protein: CASSTTGFGMNTEAFF.

This chain links TRBV20-1 with TRBJ2-3; TCRdb returns TRBD2, unconfirmable since there is no DNA. CDR3 length: 14 amino acids. Germline assignment: CDR1 DFQATT and CDR2 SNEGSKA (reference sequence). CDR3 amino acids: CSALAGMGTDTQYF.

The V and J genes are TRBV6-2 or TRBV6-3 and TRBJ2-3; with no DNA, the TCRdb D assignment of TRBD2 cannot be verified. The CDR3 loop spans 16 amino acids. Germline V gene data show CDR1 as MNHEY and CDR2 as SVGEGT. The CDR3 spells CASRPRASGPTDTQYF.

This chain joins TRBV6-2 or TRBV6-3 and TRBJ2-1; TCRdb indicates TRBD1, and absent DNA this call remains unverified. The V gene's germline CDR1 is MNHEY and CDR2 SVGEGT. This CDR3 region has 15 residues. The CDR3: CASSPRDKLYNEQFF.